The 23 T cell receptor beta chains in this list originate from one sample, sequenced in a study of somatic mutations in cytotoxic T cells in rheumatoid arthritis. The data were produced by immunoSEQ multiplex PCR, yet TCRdb's version contains in-frame clones alone and is incomplete. The sample has roughly 30,000 clones; approximately 78% are singletons. Sequenced material: CD8+ T cells sorted from blood. The receptors derive from an adult with rheumatoid arthritis.

The chain recombines TRBV15 with TRBJ1-4; D is perhaps TRBD1 (5 bases). Looked up from germline, CDR1 is LNHNV and CDR2 is YYDKDF (reference sequence). V was clipped by 0 bases and J by 6 bases, with 11 bases between them. This CDR3 is 15 amino acids long. CDR3 nucleotides: TGTGCCACCAGCAGAGAGAGGGGAGGGGATGAAAAACTGTTTTTT. Encoded protein: CATSRERGGDEKLFF.

The CDR3 region is CASTGSTGKVQHF. The DNA for the CDR3 is TGTGCCAGCACCGGATCGACAGGGAAGGTTCAGCATTTT. The chain uses TRBV6-6 and TRBJ1-5; 7 bases are shared with TRBD1. V shed 7 bases, J shed 13 bases, and the junction held 13 bases outside the gene matches. There are 13 residues in the CDR3. Germline CDR1 and CDR2: MNHNY and SVGAGI (reference sequence).

V is TRBV4-1 and J is TRBJ1-1; D is perhaps TRBD1 (5 bases). Trimming shortened V by 1 base and J by 1 base, and 10 bases separated the two germline ends. The V gene's germline CDR1 is MGHRA and CDR2 YSYEKL. This CDR3 is 15 amino acids long. This CDR3 is CASSQGKGTNTEAFF. The CDR3 nucleotides read TGCGCCAGCAGCCAAGGAAAAGGGACGAACACTGAAGCTTTCTTT.

The chain joins TRBV27 to TRBJ2-1, with TRBD2 identical over 10 bases. The CDR3 has 13 residues. The V and J ends lost 6 bases and 9 bases, in that order; junction bases with no gene match: 5. CDR1 MNHEY and CDR2 SMNVEV come from the germline V gene (reference sequence). CDR3 nucleotide sequence: TGTGCCAGCAGCCAAGCGGGGGGGATTGAGCAGTTCTTC. This encodes CASSQAGGIEQFF.

The chain couples TRBV28 to TRBJ1-4; D uncertain. The CDR3 is 13 amino acids. Germline loops: CDR1 MDHEN, CDR2 SYDVKM. Trimming removed 3 bases from V and 5 bases from J, with 7 bases in between. As DNA, the CDR3 is TGTGCCAGCAGTTTCCGGCCGAATGAAAAACTGTTTTTT. Its translation is CASSFRPNEKLFF. The complete variable domain, with remaining parts taken from reference TRBV28 and TRBJ1-4, reads DVKVTQSSRYLVKRTGEKVFLECVQDMDHENMFWYRQDPGLGLRLIYFSYDVKMKEKGDIPEGYSVSREKKERFSLILESASTNQTSMYLCASSFRPNEKLFFGSGTQLSVL.

CDR3 nucleotide sequence: TGTGCCAGCAGTTTTGTGGACAGGGGAGGGAATTCACCCCTCCACTTT. Translated, it gives CASSFVDRGGNSPLHF. This chain connects TRBV28 to TRBJ1-6; TRBD1 matches at 9 bases. From germline, CDR1 is MDHEN and CDR2 SYDVKM. This CDR3 comprises 16 residues. The V gene end was trimmed by 3 bases and the J gene end by 7 bases; junction bases not matched to a gene: 7.

The V gene is TRBV5-6, the J gene TRBJ2-5; D uncertain. V was cut by 4 bases and J by 2 bases, with 12 bases left in between. Germline V CDR1 and CDR2: SGHDT, YYEEEE. The CDR3 spans 14 residues. The CDR3 loop is CASSPPAEQETQYF. Written as DNA, the CDR3 is TGTGCCAGCAGCCCCCCAGCAGAGCAAGAGACCCAGTACTTC.

V and J are TRBV2 and TRBJ2-1; D call uncertain. Per germline, CDR1 SNHLY and CDR2 FYNNEI. The CDR3 spans 12 residues. With 2 bases removed from V and 3 bases from J, the gap between germline ends came to 2 bases. The CDR3 DNA follows: TGTGCCAGCAGTGAAAGCTACAATGAGCAGTTCTTC. Amino acids: CASSESYNEQFF.

The genes are TRBV6-5 and TRBJ1-2; D gene uncertain. The CDR3 extends over 15 amino acids. CDR1 and CDR2 (germline): MNHEY, SVGAGI. V dropped 0 bases and J dropped 2 bases, with 10 bases sitting between them. The CDR3 loop reads CASSYSKRSNYGYTF. DNA of the CDR3: TGTGCCAGCAGTTACTCGAAAAGGTCCAACTATGGCTACACCTTC.

The rearrangement uses TRBV9 and TRBJ2-2; D gene ambiguous. The CDR3 consists of 12 residues. Trimming removed 6 bases at V and 4 bases at J, with 7 bases between. Germline loops: CDR1 SGDLS, CDR2 YYNGEE. CDR3 amino acids: CASTPSTGELFF. In DNA form, the CDR3 reads TGTGCCAGCACCCCGAGCACCGGGGAGCTGTTTTTT.

The chain carries TRBV27 and TRBJ2-3, with 9 nucleotides matching TRBD1. CDR1 MNHEY and CDR2 SMNVEV come from the germline V gene (reference sequence). V was pared by 4 bases and J by 7 bases, with 6 bases of the junction left unmatched. The CDR3 is 14 amino acids. This CDR3 reads CASSSYGTGNTQYF. Here the CDR3 DNA reads TGTGCCAGCAGTTCATACGGGACAGGGAATACGCAGTATTTT.

This clone was seen just once. The chain links TRBV5-1 to TRBJ2-7; tentative D call: TRBD1 (6 bases). The germline V and J ends were trimmed by 0 bases and 5 bases, with 15 bases remaining between them. CDR1 SGHRS and CDR2 YFSETQ come from the germline V gene. The CDR3 has 15 amino acids. CDR3 sequence reads: CASSLAGAFVHEQYF. The CDR3 bases are TGCGCCAGCAGCTTGGCAGGGGCCTTTGTACACGAGCAGTACTTC.

This clone came up once. This sequence joins TRBV6-5 and TRBJ1-1; D gene uncertain. The CDR3 has 15 residues. Germline V gene data show CDR1 as MNHEY and CDR2 as SVGAGI. The V gene lost 2 bases and the J gene lost 0 bases, with 10 bases spanning the gap. The CDR3 region is CASSYGGRMNTEAFF. DNA for the CDR3: TGTGCCAGCAGTTACGGCGGACGGATGAACACTGAAGCTTTCTTT.

This clone was detected only once. This chain joins TRBV5-5 and TRBJ2-2; 8 nucleotides agree with TRBD1. V was clipped by 4 bases and J by 6 bases; unmatched bases: 8. The CDR3 totals 15 residues. Germline assignment: CDR1 SGHKS and CDR2 YYEKEE (reference sequence). CDR3 in amino acids: CASSLDRGGAGELFF. In DNA, the CDR3 is TGTGCCAGCAGCCTCGACAGGGGAGGAGCCGGGGAGCTGTTTTTT.

J is TRBJ2-5 and V is TRBV11-2; D might be TRBD2 (7 bases). Trimming took 5 bases from V and 5 from J, leaving 15 bases between them. Germline CDR1 SGHAT, CDR2 FQNNGV. The length of the CDR3 is 14 residues. DNA for the CDR3: TGTGCCAGCAGCCGCCGGGGGGCCAGGGAGACCCAGTACTTC. Translated, it gives CASSRRGARETQYF.

CDR3 loop: CASRVAGGTYNEQFF. CDR3 bases: TGTGCCAGCAGGGTCGCGGGAGGCACCTACAATGAGCAGTTCTTC. The gene calls are TRBV4-2 and TRBJ2-1, with 8 bases fitting TRBD2. V shed 6 bases and J 2 bases; nucleotides not matched to a gene: 6. The CDR3 runs 15 residues. Germline V gene data show CDR1 as LGHNA and CDR2 as YNFKEQ.

V gene TRBV19 combines with J gene TRBJ2-7, with 8 positions matching TRBD2. Germline V gives CDR1 LNHDA, CDR2 SQIVND (reference sequence). This CDR3 region has 15 residues. The J segment lost 1 base and the V segment lost 1 base, leaving 3 bases of the junction unmatched. This CDR3 reads CASSIALAVSYEQYF. CDR3 bases: TGTGCCAGTAGTATAGCACTAGCGGTATCCTACGAGCAGTACTTC.

This chain links TRBV10-3 with TRBJ1-6; a weak D match, TRBD1 (5 bases). Germline values: CDR1 ENHRY, CDR2 SYGVKD. Between the trimmed V and J ends, which lost 3 bases and 0 bases, there was a span of 6 bases. The CDR3 contains 15 residues. The CDR3, as DNA: TGTGCCATCAGTGAAGACAGCTCCTATAATTCACCCCTCCACTTT. Protein product: CAISEDSSYNSPLHF.

The V call is TRBV5-1, the J call TRBJ2-7, with D maybe TRBD2 (6 bases). Trimming pared 4 bases from V and 1 base from J, leaving 15 bases between. Germline V CDR1 and CDR2: SGHRS, YFSETQ. The CDR3 has 15 residues. DNA of the CDR3: TGCGCCAGCAGCCACCGGACGGAGGGATCCTACGAGCAGTACTTC. It specifies CASSHRTEGSYEQYF.

V usage is TRBV30 and J usage is TRBJ2-7, with D possibly TRBD1 on 6 matching bases. The CDR3 loop spans 13 amino acids. Trimming removed 4 bases at V and 2 bases at J, with 12 bases between. Germline CDR1 is GTSNPN and CDR2 is SVGIG (reference sequence). The CDR3, as DNA: TGTGCCTGGAATACAGGGAGTCCCTACGAGCAGTACTTC. Its translation: CAWNTGSPYEQYF.

The chain recombines TRBV6-6 with TRBJ1-5; D remains unclear. The germline V and J ends were trimmed by 0 bases and 3 bases, with 6 bases remaining between them. Germline CDR1 reads MNHNY; CDR2 reads SVGAGI (reference sequence). This CDR3 is built from 14 residues. CDR3 DNA: TGTGCCAGCAGTTACTCAGGGTTCAATCAGCCCCAGCATTTT. This sequence encodes CASSYSGFNQPQHF.

This sequence joins TRBV6-1 and TRBJ2-7; weak D call: TRBD2 (6 bases). Germline V gives CDR1 MNHNS, CDR2 SASEGT. The CDR3 is made up of 12 amino acids. Between the trimmed V and J ends, which lost 11 bases and 1 base, there was a span of 12 bases. CDR3 in DNA: TGTGCCTCCGGGGGAGCTTCCTACGAGCAGTACTTC. Its translation is CASGGASYEQYF.

This clone was seen a single time. The chain carries TRBV13 and TRBJ2-3; D is uncertain. V was clipped by 0 bases and J by 2 bases, with 12 bases between them. The CDR3 has 16 amino acids. The germline V gene has CDR1 PRHDT and CDR2 FYEKMQ (reference sequence). The CDR3 protein is CASSLGLSPHTDTQYF. CDR3 DNA sequence: TGTGCCAGCAGCTTAGGCCTGAGCCCCCACACAGATACGCAGTATTTT.